The 29 T cell receptor beta chains below were found in one sample sequenced in a study of cytomegalovirus exposure and HLA in healthy donors. This PCR relied on a set of 60 Vbeta primers and 13 Jbeta primers. The assay was immunoSEQ multiplex PCR, and TCRdb's table has in-frame clones only and misses some. The data contain over 60,000 clones, more than 60% of them seen just once; the ten biggest clones take up around 15%. The material sequenced was PBMCs. The receptors derive from a male donor in good health and CMV-seropositive.

This clone was detected once. This chain uses TRBV6-6 with TRBJ1-1, with a tentative D call TRBD1 (6 bases). Germline CDR1 is MNHNY and CDR2 is SVGAGI (reference sequence). The CDR3 has 15 amino acids. Trimming shortened V by 2 bases and J by 1 base, and 11 bases separated the two germline ends. CDR3 nucleotide sequence: TGTGCCAGCAGTTACCGGGGGGCTGAGAACACTGAAGCTTTCTTT. Translation gives CASSYRGAENTEAFF.

The genes are TRBV4-1 and TRBJ1-3, with 9 nucleotides matching TRBD1. CDR3 length: 16 amino acids. The V gene end was trimmed by 0 bases and the J gene end by 11 bases; junction bases not matched to a gene: 11. Germline V gene lookup returns CDR1 MGHRA and CDR2 YSYEKL. The CDR3 loop reads CASSQESTGGFRAIYF. The DNA of the CDR3 is TGCGCCAGCAGCCAAGAGTCCACAGGGGGCTTCAGAGCCATATATTTT.

This clone was counted between two and nine times. The chain couples TRBV9 to TRBJ2-7; 7 bases agree with TRBD1. The CDR3 is 17 residues long. V gave up 2 bases and J gave up 4 bases; unmatched junction bases: 15. Per the germline V gene, CDR1 is SGDLS and CDR2 is YYNGEE. The CDR3 sequence is CASSVRGSALLGYEQYF. In nucleotides, the CDR3 is TGTGCCAGCAGCGTCAGGGGGAGTGCCCTCCTTGGTTACGAGCAGTACTTC.

This sequence joins TRBV4-1 and TRBJ1-5; D not resolved. CDR1 MGHRA and CDR2 YSYEKL come from the germline V gene. V gave up 4 bases and J gave up 0 bases, with 13 bases separating them. The CDR3 contains 16 residues. CDR3 sequence (DNA): TGCGCCAGCAGCCCCCGGGAGGCGGTTAGCAATCAGCCCCAGCATTTT. Translation gives CASSPREAVSNQPQHF.

The chain employs TRBV7-2 and TRBJ1-5, with D unclear. V shed 5 bases and J shed 2 bases, with 10 bases lying between them. Germline loops: CDR1 SGHTA, CDR2 FQGNSA. The CDR3 loop spans 14 amino acids. This CDR3 is CASSAGAGNQPQHF. The CDR3 coding sequence is TGTGCCAGCAGCGCCGGCGCGGGCAATCAGCCCCAGCATTTT.

This clone was detected only once. The J gene is TRBJ2-2, the V gene TRBV5-1, with 7 bases that match TRBD2. The CDR3 loop spans 18 amino acids. Germline values: CDR1 SGHRS, CDR2 YFSETQ. The V and J ends lost 7 bases and 4 bases, in that order; junction bases with no gene match: 19. DNA of the CDR3: TGCGCCAGCCGGACAATGCCTAGCGGAGGTCCCCCCACCGGGGAGCTGTTTTTT. It codes for CASRTMPSGGPPTGELFF.

The rearrangement joins TRBV5-5 to TRBJ2-5; weak D call: TRBD1 (6 bases). Trimming left V 1 base short and J 5 bases short, with 21 bases between. Germline-derived CDR1 and CDR2 are SGHKS and YYEKEE (reference sequence). The CDR3 is 17 residues long. CDR3 residues: CASSLMPGHRSSETQYF. The CDR3 DNA is TGTGCCAGCAGCTTGATGCCGGGACATAGGTCCTCGGAGACCCAGTACTTC.

This clone has only a few counts. The rearrangement joins TRBV10-3 to TRBJ2-5, with 8 positions matching TRBD1. The CDR3 spans 16 residues. The ends lost 2 bases at V and 1 base at J; junction bases unmatched: 6. Germline CDR1 and CDR2: ENHRY and SYGVKD. CDR3 nucleotides: TGTGCCATCAGTGAGAGGGCAGGGGGCGGCCAAGAGACCCAGTACTTC. This translates into CAISERAGGGQETQYF.

The chain couples TRBV13 to TRBJ2-3, with 7 bases fitting TRBD1. The CDR3 is 16 amino acids. Trimming cost V 7 bases and J 5 bases; bases outside gene matches: 15. The germline V gene encodes CDR1 PRHDT and CDR2 FYEKMQ (reference sequence). In DNA, the CDR3 is TGTGCCAGCACCCTGGCTTCCGCCAGGGGGAGAGATACGCAGTATTTT. Translating gives CASTLASARGRDTQYF.

Remarks on this clone: At one of its ends the junction is not consistent with the germline gene, which may arise from a read error. The chain uses TRBV7-9 and TRBJ2-2; a possible D gene is TRBD2 (6 bases). CDR1 SEHNR and CDR2 FQNEAQ come from the germline V gene (reference sequence). The CDR3 contains 16 residues. The CDR3, as DNA: TGTTCCAGCAGCGGGCTAAGGGGAATGAACACCGGGGAGCTGTTTTTT. This sequence encodes CSSSGLRGMNTGELFF. Based on the CDR3 plus reference TRBV7-9 and TRBJ2-2, the full variable domain is DTGVSQNPRHKITKRGQNVTFRCDPISEHNRLYWYRQTLGQGPEFLTYFQNEAQLEKSRLLSDRFSAERPKGSFSTLEIQRTEQGDSAMYLCSSSGLRGMNTGELFFGEGSRLTVL.

The rearrangement links TRBV5-1 to TRBJ2-1; 11 nucleotides match TRBD2. Germline V gene data show CDR1 as SGHRS and CDR2 as YFSETQ. With 4 bases clipped from V and 9 bases from J, the junction kept 9 bases outside the gene matches. This CDR3 is 15 amino acids long. The CDR3 reads CASSHLAGGQGEQFF. The CDR3, as DNA: TGCGCCAGCAGCCACCTAGCGGGGGGCCAGGGTGAGCAGTTCTTC.

This clone was seen just once. The chain has TRBV2 and TRBJ2-7; D is uncertain. The CDR3 covers 12 residues. V lost 6 bases, J lost 5 bases, and 11 bases lay in between. The germline gives CDR1 SNHLY, CDR2 FYNNEI. This CDR3 is CASRPDIDEQYF. CDR3 coding DNA: TGTGCCAGCAGGCCAGACATCGACGAGCAGTACTTC.

This clone came up a few times. V and J are TRBV10-3 and TRBJ2-7, with 7 bases fitting TRBD1. Germline CDR1 and CDR2: ENHRY and SYGVKD. This CDR3 is 13 amino acids long. V dropped 4 bases and J dropped 0; count of bases not matched to a gene: 0. The CDR3 reads CAISGQGSYEQYF. CDR3 in DNA: TGTGCCATCAGTGGACAGGGCTCCTACGAGCAGTACTTC.

This clone was detected a few times. Other DNA variants within this sample encode the same CDR3. The V and J genes are TRBV6-1 and TRBJ2-1; 11 bases are shared with TRBD2. The junction had 3 bases not matched to a gene; V was cut back by 3 bases and J by 5 bases. CDR1 is MNHNS, CDR2 SASEGT, per germline. The CDR3 runs to 15 residues. The DNA for the CDR3 is TGTGCCAGCAGTGAGGGGACTAGCGGTAACAATGAGCAGTTCTTC. Encoded protein: CASSEGTSGNNEQFF.

J is TRBJ2-3 and V is TRBV6-1; TRBD1 matches at 8 bases. The ends lost 0 bases at V and 8 bases at J; junction bases unmatched: 10. The CDR3 has 16 amino acids. CDR1 is MNHNS and CDR2 is SASEGT in the germline V gene. The CDR3: CASSEAWDRSISTQYF. CDR3 coding DNA: TGTGCCAGCAGTGAAGCGTGGGACAGGTCCATAAGTACGCAGTATTTT.

This chain connects TRBV9 to TRBJ2-3; D perhaps matches TRBD2 (5 bases). This CDR3 has 15 amino acids. CDR1 SGDLS and CDR2 YYNGEE come from the germline V gene. V was cut by 6 bases and J by 3 bases, with 17 bases left in between. The CDR3 DNA reads as TGTGCCAGCACCACGGGGAACGTGTTTACAGATACGCAGTATTTT. It codes for CASTTGNVFTDTQYF.

The chain links TRBV9 to TRBJ2-3, with 8 bases that match TRBD2. Trimming at V came to 4 bases and at J to 2 bases, leaving 9 bases not matched to a gene. The CDR3 contains 16 residues. Germline V gene sequence: CDR1 SGDLS, CDR2 YYNGEE. CDR3 in DNA: TGTGCCAGCAGCTCCCGGGGTAGCGGGAACACAGATACGCAGTATTTT. Translation: CASSSRGSGNTDTQYF. Combining the CDR3 with reference TRBV9 and TRBJ2-3 gives the whole variable domain DSGVTQTPKHLITATGQRVTLRCSPRSGDLSVYWYQQSLDQGLQFLIQYYNGEERAKGNILERFSAQQFPDLHSELNLSSLELGDSALYFCASSSRGSGNTDTQYFGPGTRLTVL.

The chain is built from TRBV7-2 and TRBJ1-5; the D gene is possibly TRBD1 (6 bases). The CDR3 contains 13 residues. Per germline, CDR1 SGHTA and CDR2 FQGNSA. V lost 4 bases and J lost 6, with 10 bases in between. For the CDR3, the DNA is TGTGCCAGCAGCTGGGACAAACTTCAGCCCCAGCATTTT. Translated: CASSWDKLQPQHF.

The chain joins TRBV7-6 to TRBJ1-5; 9 bases line up with TRBD1. The CDR3 is 18 residues long. Germline V gene sequence: CDR1 SGHVS, CDR2 FNYEAQ. V dropped 1 base and J dropped 0; count of bases not matched to a gene: 7. The CDR3 loop reads CASSLVLGTGSSNQPQHF. In DNA form, the CDR3 reads TGTGCCAGCAGCTTAGTCCTCGGGACAGGGAGTAGCAATCAGCCCCAGCATTTT.

This chain uses TRBV7-8 with TRBJ2-7; weak D call: TRBD1 (5 bases). CDR3 size: 13 residues. Germline values: CDR1 SGHVS, CDR2 FQNEAQ. Between the trimmed V and J ends, which lost 5 bases and 3 bases, there was a span of 11 bases. DNA of the CDR3: TGTGCCAGCAGCATCCGGACAATCTACGAGCAGTACTTC. It codes for CASSIRTIYEQYF.

J is TRBJ2-1 and V is TRBV21-1; the table's D call, TRBD2, was not checked against the DNA. TRBV21-1 counts as a pseudogene. The length of the CDR3 is 16 residues. CDR3 protein: CASSKNLAGLRGEQFF. For the CDR3, the DNA is TGTGCCAGCAGCAAAAATCTAGCGGGACTGAGAGGGGAGCAGTTCTTC.

V gene TRBV13 combines with J gene TRBJ1-5; a weak D match, TRBD1 (5 bases). The CDR3 contains 14 residues. Trimming removed 4 bases at V and 3 bases at J, with 10 bases between. Germline assignment: CDR1 PRHDT and CDR2 FYEKMQ (reference sequence). The CDR3 reads CASSSSGDNQPQHF. The CDR3 DNA reads TGTGCCAGCAGCTCTTCGGGGGACAATCAGCCCCAGCATTTT.

This clone was counted a few times. The chain uses TRBV5-1 and TRBJ1-6; 9 bases map to TRBD1. Germline CDR1 is SGHRS and CDR2 is YFSETQ. CDR3 length equals 14 residues. Losses at the gene ends were 4 bases for V and 8 bases for J; bases not matched to a gene: 4. The chain's CDR3 is CASSLRTGDSPLHF. CDR3 coding DNA: TGCGCCAGCAGCCTTCGGACAGGGGATTCACCCCTCCACTTT.

The chain employs TRBV5-4 and TRBJ1-2, with a possible D match to TRBD1 (5 bases). The germline gives CDR1 SGHNT, CDR2 YYREEE (reference sequence). Trimming left V 7 bases short and J 4 bases short, with 17 bases between. This CDR3 is built from 14 residues. The CDR3 protein is CASSLGGGGYGYTF. The CDR3 DNA follows: TGTGCCAGCTCCCTGGGGGGGGGAGGCTATGGCTACACCTTC.

The rearrangement uses TRBV4-2 and TRBJ2-2; TRBD2 matches at 8 bases. In germline, CDR1 is LGHNA, CDR2 YNFKEQ. The V segment lost 7 bases and the J segment 1 base; nucleotides outside the gene matches: 8. This CDR3 spans 16 amino acids. The CDR3 sequence: CASTPAGTRNTGELFF. The DNA for the CDR3 is TGTGCCAGCACACCCGCCGGGACTAGGAACACCGGGGAGCTGTTTTTT.

The rearrangement joins TRBV6-5 to TRBJ1-2, with 9 bases identical to TRBD1. Losses at the gene ends were 2 bases for V and 4 bases for J; bases not matched to a gene: 5. Germline V CDR1 and CDR2: MNHEY, SVGAGI. The CDR3 contains 15 residues. CDR3 DNA: TGTGCCAGCAGTTACAAGGGACAGGGAGTCTATGGCTACACCTTC. Its translation: CASSYKGQGVYGYTF.

This clone showed up just once. The V and J genes are TRBV11-2 and TRBJ1-3; 7 nucleotides line up with TRBD1. V lost 5 bases and J lost 0; bases outside the gene matches: 4. This CDR3 has 15 amino acids. In germline, CDR1 is SGHAT, CDR2 FQNNGV. CDR3 DNA sequence: TGTGCCAGCAGCCAAGGGACAGACTCTGGAAACACCATATATTTT. Translated, it gives CASSQGTDSGNTIYF.

This chain joins TRBV28 and TRBJ2-5; D may be TRBD1 (6 bases). Germline V gives CDR1 MDHEN, CDR2 SYDVKM. The CDR3 spans 15 residues. V lost 2 bases and J lost 6, with 16 bases in between. The CDR3 sequence: CASSLHREWLKTQYF. CDR3 DNA: TGTGCCAGCAGTTTACACAGGGAGTGGTTGAAGACCCAGTACTTC.

This chain uses TRBV27 with TRBJ1-2; 10 bases fit TRBD1. CDR1 is MNHEY, CDR2 SMNVEV, per germline (reference sequence). This CDR3 has 15 residues. Losses at the gene ends were 4 bases for V and 8 bases for J; bases not matched to a gene: 10. The CDR3 DNA follows: TGTGCCAGCAGTTCCTCAGAGGGACAGGGGTTCGGCTACACCTTC. Protein: CASSSSEGQGFGYTF.